This T cell receptor beta chain was captured by sequencing in a study of T cells expressing NK-cell markers. Germline values: CDR1 MNHEY, CDR2 SVGAGI. The CDR3 spans 15 residues. TCRdb reprocessed the 5' RACE reads and reports one entry per CDR3 protein, with no DNA. The repertoire table contains 200,000 to 300,000 distinct CDR3 sequences. The receptor was isolated from a man between 18 and 29 years old in good health. The sample consisted of blood T cells: a sorted CD56 or NKG2C T cell subset, CD4+ or CD8+ T cells, or bulk PBMC T cells (not recorded which). V gene TRBV6-5 combines with J gene TRBJ1-3. The CDR3 is CASSYSIMSGNTIYF.